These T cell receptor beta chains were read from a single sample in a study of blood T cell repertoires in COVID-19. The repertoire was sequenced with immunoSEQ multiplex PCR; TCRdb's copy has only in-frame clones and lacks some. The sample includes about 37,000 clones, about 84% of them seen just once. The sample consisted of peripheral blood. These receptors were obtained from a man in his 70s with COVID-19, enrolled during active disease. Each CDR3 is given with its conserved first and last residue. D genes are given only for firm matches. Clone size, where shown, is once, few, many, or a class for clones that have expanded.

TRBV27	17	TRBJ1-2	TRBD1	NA	CASSSHRGFRANYGYTF	TGTGCCAGCAGTTCTCACAGGGGATTTAGAGCTAACTATGGCTACACCTTC
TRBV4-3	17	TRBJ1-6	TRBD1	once	CASSQETGTGTNSPLHF	TGCGCCAGCAGCCAGGAAACCGGGACAGGGACAAATTCACCCCTCCACTTT
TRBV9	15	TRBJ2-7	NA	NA	CASSTSRDFEGEQYF	TGTGCCAGCAGCACTAGCCGGGACTTCGAGGGCGAGCAGTACTTC
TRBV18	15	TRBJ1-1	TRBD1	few	CASSLNQQGATEAFF	TGTGCCAGCTCACTAAACCAACAGGGGGCGACTGAAGCTTTCTTT
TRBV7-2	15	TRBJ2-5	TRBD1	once	CASSQAGGSQETQYF	TGTGCCAGCAGCCAAGCAGGGGGCTCCCAAGAGACCCAGTACTTC
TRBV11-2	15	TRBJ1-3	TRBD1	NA	CASSPGTGSGNTIYF	TGTGCCAGCAGCCCTGGGACAGGCTCTGGAAACACCATATATTTT
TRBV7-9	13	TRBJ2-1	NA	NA	CASSLRGYNEQFF	TGTGCCAGCAGCTTAAGGGGCTACAATGAGCAGTTCTTC
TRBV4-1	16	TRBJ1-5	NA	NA	CASSQDHLAGNQPQHF	TGCGCCAGCAGCCAAGATCATTTGGCAGGGAATCAGCCCCAGCATTTT
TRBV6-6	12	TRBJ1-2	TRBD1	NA	CATQIGQGGYTF	TGTGCCACCCAAATCGGACAGGGAGGCTACACCTTC
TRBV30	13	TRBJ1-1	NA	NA	CAWSVRTGVEAFF	TGTGCCTGGAGTGTGAGAACAGGCGTTGAAGCTTTCTTT
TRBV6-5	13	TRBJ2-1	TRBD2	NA	CASSLAGLGEQFF	TGTGCCAGCAGTCTAGCGGGCCTTGGCGAGCAGTTCTTC
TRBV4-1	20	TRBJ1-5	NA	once	CASSQEWGPPVRYSNQPQHF	TGCGCCAGCAGCCAAGAATGGGGGCCCCCCGTCCGTTATAGCAATCAGCCCCAGCATTTT
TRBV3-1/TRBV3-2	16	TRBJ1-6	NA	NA	CASSRNTGIGDSPLHF	TGTGCCAGCAGCCGCAACACCGGGATTGGGGATTCACCCCTCCACTTT
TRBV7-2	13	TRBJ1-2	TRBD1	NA	CASSFKGAGGYTF	TGTGCCAGCAGCTTTAAGGGGGCGGGAGGCTACACCTTC
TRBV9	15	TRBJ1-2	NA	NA	CASSPTPTESHGYTF	TGTGCCAGCAGCCCTACTCCGACAGAATCCCATGGCTACACCTTC
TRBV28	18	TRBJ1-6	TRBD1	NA	CASSLMSAGGQFYSPLHF	TGTGCCAGCAGTTTAATGTCGGCAGGGGGCCAGTTCTATTCACCCCTCCACTTT
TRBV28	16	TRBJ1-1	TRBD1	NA	CAASPGQGEARTEAFF	TGTGCCGCCTCCCCGGGACAGGGGGAAGCGAGAACTGAAGCTTTCTTT
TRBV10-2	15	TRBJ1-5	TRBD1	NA	CASSEFGQGNQPQHF	TGCGCCAGCAGTGAGTTCGGACAGGGCAATCAGCCCCAGCATTTT
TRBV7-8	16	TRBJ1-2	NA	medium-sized	CASSLGGGGAGYGYTF	TGTGCCAGCAGCTTAGGGGGTGGGGGCGCTGGCTATGGCTACACCTTC
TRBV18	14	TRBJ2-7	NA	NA	CASSPRGEGREQYF	TGTGCCAGCTCACCACGTGGTGAGGGTAGAGAGCAGTACTTC
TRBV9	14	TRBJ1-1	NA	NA	CASSAGQSNTEAFF	TGTGCCAGCAGTGCAGGACAGTCGAACACTGAAGCTTTCTTT
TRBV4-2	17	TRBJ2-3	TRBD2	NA	CASSQDWASGSSDTQYF	TGTGCCAGCAGCCAAGATTGGGCTAGCGGGAGTTCGGATACGCAGTATTTT
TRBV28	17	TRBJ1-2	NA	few	CASRLTLGSRGPNGYTF	TGTGCCAGCAGACTAACCCTAGGGAGCAGGGGTCCCAATGGCTACACCTTC
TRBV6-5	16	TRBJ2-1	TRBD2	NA	CASSYARLAGGQEQFF	TGTGCCAGCAGTTACGCCCGACTAGCGGGAGGCCAGGAGCAGTTCTTC
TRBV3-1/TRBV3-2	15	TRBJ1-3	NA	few	CASSQDLISGNTIYF	TGTGCCAGCAGCCAAGATCTTATCTCTGGAAACACCATATATTTT
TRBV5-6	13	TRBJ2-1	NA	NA	CASSLVSGNEQFF	TGTGCCAGCAGCTTGGTGTCGGGGAATGAGCAGTTCTTC
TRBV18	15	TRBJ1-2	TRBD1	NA	CASSPTGEINYGYTF	TGTGCCAGCTCACCTACAGGGGAGATTAACTATGGCTACACCTTC
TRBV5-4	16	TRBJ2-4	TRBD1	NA	CASSLADRVAKNIQYF	TGTGCCAGCAGCTTGGCCGACAGGGTAGCCAAAAACATTCAGTACTTC
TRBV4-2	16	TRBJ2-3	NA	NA	CASSQEGPGSTDTQYF	TGTGCCAGCAGCCAAGAGGGCCCAGGGTCCACAGATACGCAGTATTTT
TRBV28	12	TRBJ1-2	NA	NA	CASSFLGSGYTF	TGTGCCAGCAGTTTTTTAGGGAGCGGCTACACCTTC
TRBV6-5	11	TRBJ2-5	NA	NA	CASSYLETQYF	TGTGCCAGCAGTTACCTAGAGACCCAGTACTTC
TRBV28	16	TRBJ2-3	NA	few	CASSAALGSGPDTQYF	TGTGCCAGCAGTGCGGCACTGGGATCAGGGCCAGATACGCAGTATTTT
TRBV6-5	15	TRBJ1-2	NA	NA	CASSYSREYHYGYTF	TGTGCCAGCAGTTACTCCCGGGAGTACCACTATGGCTACACCTTC
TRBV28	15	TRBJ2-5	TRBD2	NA	CASSLSGTSGGTQYF	TGTGCCAGCAGTTTAAGCGGGACTAGCGGAGGGACCCAGTACTTC
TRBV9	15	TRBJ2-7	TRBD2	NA	CASSVAPAGVYEQYF	TGTGCCAGCAGCGTAGCTCCAGCGGGGGTATACGAGCAGTACTTC
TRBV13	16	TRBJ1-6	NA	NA	CASSGTGPSYNSPLHF	TGTGCCAGCAGCGGAACAGGGCCCTCCTATAATTCACCCCTCCACTTT
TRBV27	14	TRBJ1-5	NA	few	CASSQSTSSQPQHF	TGTGCCAGCAGTCAATCAACCTCGAGTCAGCCCCAGCATTTT
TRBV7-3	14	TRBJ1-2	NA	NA	CASSSGPGNYGYTF	TGTGCCAGCAGCAGTGGCCCAGGGAACTATGGCTACACCTTC
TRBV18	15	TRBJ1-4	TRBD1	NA	CASSPRTGANEKLFF	TGTGCCAGCTCACCAAGGACAGGGGCTAATGAAAAACTGTTTTTT
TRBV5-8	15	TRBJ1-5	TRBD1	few	CASSQDRGLGQPQHF	TGTGCCAGCAGCCAGGACAGGGGGCTGGGTCAGCCCCAGCATTTT